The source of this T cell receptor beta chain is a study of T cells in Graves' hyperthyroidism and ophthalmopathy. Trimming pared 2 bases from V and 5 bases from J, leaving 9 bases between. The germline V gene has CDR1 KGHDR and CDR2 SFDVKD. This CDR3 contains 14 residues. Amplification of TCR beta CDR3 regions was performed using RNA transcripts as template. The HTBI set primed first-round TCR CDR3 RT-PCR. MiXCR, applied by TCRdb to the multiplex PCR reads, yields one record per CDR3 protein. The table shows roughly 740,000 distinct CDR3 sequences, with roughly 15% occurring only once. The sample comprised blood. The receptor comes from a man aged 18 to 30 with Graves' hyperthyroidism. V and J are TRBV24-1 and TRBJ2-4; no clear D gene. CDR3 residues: CATSDYGPENIQYF. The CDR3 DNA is TGTGCCACCAGTGATTACGGACCGGAAAACATTCAGTACTTC.